The rows below give T cell receptor beta chains drawn from one sample of a study of T cells in Graves' hyperthyroidism and ophthalmopathy. TCRdb analysed the multiplex PCR reads with MiXCR anew, one entry per CDR3 protein. The table lists 600,000 to 650,000 distinct CDR3 sequences, around 15% of them singletons, with 3.5% to 4% in the top ten. The sample consisted of blood. These receptors all stem from a woman in her twenties or thirties with Graves' hyperthyroidism. CDR3s include the opening cysteine and the closing phenylalanine or tryptophan. D genes are given only for firm matches. Some rows have no size entry. The others give once, few or many, or a class for an expanded clone.

>.|.|TRBV12-5|TRBJ2-1
TGTGCTAGTGGTTTCACAGGTAATGAGCAGTTCTTC
CASGFTGNEQFF
>.|.|TRBV18|TRBJ2-2
TGTGCCAGCTCGTTCGCGACCACCATAGCAGGCGGGGAGCTGTTTTTT
CASSFATTIAGGELFF
>.|.|TRBV7-2|TRBJ2-7
TGTGCCAGCAGCTCAGGATTCCGGGACCCCTACGAGCAGTACTTC
CASSSGFRDPYEQYF
>.|many|TRBV7-2|TRBJ2-1
TGTGCCAGCAGCTTAGAGGTAGAGACGCCATCCCAGTTCTTC
CASSLEVETPSQFF
>.|.|TRBV4-1|TRBJ2-1
TGCGCCAGCAGCCAAGAGGCCCCCTTGGATGAGCAGTTCTTC
CASSQEAPLDEQFF
>.|.|TRBV18|TRBJ2-2
TGTGCCAGCTCCGGGGGAGTTACCGGGGAGCTGTTTTTT
CASSGGVTGELFF
>.|few|TRBV2|TRBJ2-2
TGTGCCAGCAGTGAAGCGACGGGGGGGGAGCTGTTTTTT
CASSEATGGELFF
>TRBD1|.|TRBV7-2|TRBJ1-5
TGTGCCAGCAGCTTAGCTTACGGACAGGGTCAGCCCCAGCATTTT
CASSLAYGQGQPQHF
>TRBD2|many|TRBV12-3/TRBV12-4|TRBJ2-5
TGTGCCAGCAGTTCCAACTTAGGGCTAGCGGGAGGAGCGGAGACCCAGTACTTC
CASSSNLGLAGGAETQYF
>.|.|TRBV12-3/TRBV12-4|TRBJ1-5
TGTGCCAGCAGTCCCTGGGGGAGTTCGTCGAATCAGCCCCAGCATTTT
CASSPWGSSSNQPQHF
>.|few|TRBV20-1|TRBJ2-7
TGCAGTGCAGCGACCCCGGGCCTCCCACACGAGCAGTACTTC
CSAATPGLPHEQYF
>.|.|TRBV25-1|TRBJ1-3
TGTGCCAGCAAGATTGCCTCTGGAAACACCATATATTTT
CASKIASGNTIYF
>TRBD2|many|TRBV2|TRBJ2-3
TGTGCCAGCAGTGCGGGACTAGACACAGATACGCAGTATTTT
CASSAGLDTDTQYF
>.|many|TRBV29-1|TRBJ2-1
TGCAGCGTTGGGGGGCAGGGTGGCTACAATGAGCAGTTCTTC
CSVGGQGGYNEQFF